The clone carrying this T cell receptor beta chain was counted between two and nine times. Its antigen remains unknown. The entry originates in a study of human T cells and chemical hapten exposure. Overall study results and limits: DPC sensitization did not alter TCRs above 1 in 1000 frequency.

Noted time point: patch test 3, about 24 weeks after DPC sensitization. Treatment noted: therapeutic diphenylcyclopropenone sensitization with weekly scalp DPC. The study enrolled 18 to 70-year-old alopecia patients suitable for DPC. Germline V CDR1 and CDR2: MNHNS, SASEGT. V was trimmed by 4 bases and J by 6 bases, leaving 13 bases between them. The CDR3 contains 13 residues. Unique molecular identifiers were attached to individual cDNA molecules during library preparation. TCRdb used MiXCR to reprocess the RACE reads, holding one entry per CDR3 protein. Here the sample spans 55,000 to 75,000 distinct CDR3 sequences, roughly 12% being singletons.

The receptor was derived from a man aged 25 to 40 with alopecia areata. Some clones in this sample may be carry-over from other donors' samples. Sequences were derived from whole blood, sampled in connection with sensitization to the hapten diphenylcyclopropenone (DPC). The chain couples TRBV6-1 to TRBJ2-7; no reliable D call. The CDR3 coding sequence is TGTGCCAGCAGTGTTGAGCCGGAGTTCGAGCAGTACTTC. Amino acids: CASSVEPEFEQYF.